The present entry profiles one T cell receptor (beta chain) with its context. Only in-frame clones appear in the TCRdb table, and some are missing; sequencing was by immunoSEQ multiplex PCR. The sample holds about 300,000 clones; around 92% are singletons and the top ten take under 3.5%. The length of the CDR3 is 13 residues. J lost 4 bases, V lost 11 bases, and 10 bases had no gene match. CDR1 and CDR2 from the germline V gene are MNHEY and SVGAGI. The sample originates from a study of blood T cell repertoires in COVID-19. Each participant's cohort was designated according to participant-reported clinical history.

The sequence was collected from a woman aged 50 to 65 who had been exposed to COVID-19. This chain connects TRBV6-5 to TRBJ1-2; the match to TRBD1 covers 7 bases. The material sequenced was PBMCs or T cells enriched from blood (not recorded which). The CDR3 sequence is CAVLGTVIYGYTF. The CDR3 nucleotides read TGTGCCGTCCTCGGGACAGTCATCTATGGCTACACCTTC.